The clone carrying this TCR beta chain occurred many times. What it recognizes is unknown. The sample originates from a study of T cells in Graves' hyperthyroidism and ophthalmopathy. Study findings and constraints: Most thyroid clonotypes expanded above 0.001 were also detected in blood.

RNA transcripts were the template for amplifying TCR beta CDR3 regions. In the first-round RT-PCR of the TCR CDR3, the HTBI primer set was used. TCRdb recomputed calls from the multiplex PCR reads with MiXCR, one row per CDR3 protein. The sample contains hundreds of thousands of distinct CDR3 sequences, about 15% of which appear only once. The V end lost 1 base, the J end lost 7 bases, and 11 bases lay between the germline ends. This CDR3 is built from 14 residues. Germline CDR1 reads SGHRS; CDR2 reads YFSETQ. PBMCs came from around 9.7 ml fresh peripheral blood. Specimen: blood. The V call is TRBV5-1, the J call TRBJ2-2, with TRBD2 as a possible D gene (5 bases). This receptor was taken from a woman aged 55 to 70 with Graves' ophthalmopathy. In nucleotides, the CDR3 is TGCGCCAGCAGCTTGCAAGCGAGCGGCGGGGAGCTGTTTTTT. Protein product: CASSLQASGGELFF. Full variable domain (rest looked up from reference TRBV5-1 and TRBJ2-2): KAGVTQTPRYLIKTRGQQVTLSCSPISGHRSVSWYQQTPGQGLQFLFEYFSETQRNKGNFPGRFSGRQFSNSRSEMNVSTLELGDSALYLCASSLQASGGELFFGEGSRLTVL.